Below are 21 T cell receptor beta chains sequenced from a single sample in a study of CD8 T cells in ankylosing spondylitis. TCRdb reprocessed the 5' RACE reads via MiXCR and lists one record per CDR3 protein. The table includes fewer than 400,000 distinct CDR3 sequences, 14% to 15% detected once. Specimen: blood, either unsorted or a sorted T cell fraction (not recorded which). These TCRs come from a male donor with ankylosing spondylitis or in good health (not recorded which).

The table lists this clonotype with many counts. The chain links TRBV12-3 or TRBV12-4 to TRBJ2-2; D is perhaps TRBD2 (5 bases). V was pared by 5 bases and J by 7 bases, with 11 bases between. The CDR3 runs 13 residues. The CDR3 sequence is CASSAFSVGELFF. Here the CDR3 DNA reads TGTGCCAGCAGTGCTTTTAGCGTCGGGGAGCTGTTTTTT.

This chain uses TRBV6-5 with TRBJ2-3; 12 positions agree with TRBD1. Germline CDR1 MNHEY, CDR2 SVGAGI. The CDR3 extends over 14 amino acids. The ends lost 4 bases at V and 6 bases at J; junction bases unmatched: 2. The CDR3 DNA reads as TGTGCCAGCAGTTGGGACAGGGGGCTGGATACGCAGTATTTT. Translating it yields CASSWDRGLDTQYF.

The chain has TRBV6-5 and TRBJ2-4; D gene ambiguous. CDR1 is MNHEY and CDR2 is SVGAGI in the germline V gene. The CDR3 length is 12 residues. The V end lost 7 bases, the J end lost 9 bases, and 13 bases lay between the germline ends. The CDR3 region has the DNA TGTGCCAGCAAGGCCTCTGGCGGCATTCAGTACTTC. Translation gives CASKASGGIQYF.

The DNA of the CDR3 is TGCGCCAGTACTATCTGGACTAGCGGGGAAGGTACGCAGTATTTT. It specifies CASTIWTSGEGTQYF. J is TRBJ2-3 and V is TRBV5-1; 12 bases line up with TRBD2. The CDR3 extends over 15 amino acids. Germline CDR1 SGHRS, CDR2 YFSETQ. The ends lost 8 bases at V and 8 bases at J; junction bases unmatched: 12.

This clonotype has only one observation. The chain is built from TRBV5-1 and TRBJ2-6; D is uncertain. The V gene's germline CDR1 is SGHRS and CDR2 YFSETQ. The CDR3 is 16 amino acids. V shed 4 bases and J shed 4 bases, with 15 bases lying between them. This chain's CDR3 is CASSTVSLGGANVLTF. The CDR3 DNA is TGCGCCAGCAGCACCGTGAGTCTGGGGGGGGCCAACGTCCTGACTTTC.

This clonotype was detected ten times or more. The rearrangement links TRBV19 to TRBJ1-2; 10 bases align to TRBD1. Germline assignment: CDR1 LNHDA and CDR2 SQIVND (reference sequence). After removal of 7 bases from V and 6 bases from J, the junction contained 8 bases not matched to a gene. This CDR3 comprises 14 residues. CDR3: CASTDRDRGHGYTF. The CDR3 coding sequence is TGTGCCAGTACCGACCGGGACAGGGGCCATGGCTACACCTTC.

This clonotype was seen a handful of times. V gene TRBV3-1 combines with J gene TRBJ2-7; 8 bases line up with TRBD1. The CDR3 has 14 residues. CDR1 LGHDT and CDR2 YNNKEL come from the germline V gene (reference sequence). V was clipped by 5 bases and J by 6 bases; unmatched bases: 9. The CDR3 nucleotides are TGTGCCAGCAGCGGCGCGGCAGGGGGCTTCGAGCAGTACTTC. The encoded protein is CASSGAAGGFEQYF.

This clonotype came up a few times. The chain employs TRBV11-2 and TRBJ2-3; TRBD2 matches 8 bases. The CDR3 runs 12 residues. Looked up from germline, CDR1 is SGHAT and CDR2 is FQNNGV. The ends lost 4 bases at V and 8 bases at J; junction bases unmatched: 2. CDR3 nucleotide sequence: TGTGCCAGCAGCTCGGGAGGGACTACGCAGTATTTT. Encoded protein: CASSSGGTTQYF.

A few counts support this clonotype. This chain uses TRBV25-1 with TRBJ2-5; tentative D call: TRBD2 (6 bases). V shed 2 bases and J shed 2 bases, with 6 bases lying between them. This CDR3 spans 13 amino acids. Germline lookup yields CDR1 MGHDK and CDR2 SYGVNS. The CDR3 sequence: CASSEAGQETQYF. The CDR3 DNA is TGTGCCAGCAGTGAAGCGGGACAAGAGACCCAGTACTTC. The variable domain in full, completed from reference TRBV25-1 and TRBJ2-5, reads EADIYQTPRYLVIGTGKKITLECSQTMGHDKMYWYQQDPGMELHLIHYSYGVNSTEKGDLSSESTVSRIRTEHFPLTLESARPSHTSQYLCASSEAGQETQYFGPGTRLLVL.

The chain has TRBV12-3 or TRBV12-4 and TRBJ2-7; weak D call: TRBD1 (5 bases). The length of the CDR3 is 14 residues. Between the trimmed V and J ends, which lost 4 bases and 0 bases, there was a span of 10 bases. The CDR3 is CASSSLGDSYEQYF. The CDR3 DNA reads TGTGCCAGCAGTTCCCTAGGGGACTCCTACGAGCAGTACTTC.

This clonotype was recorded a few times. The chain recombines TRBV5-1 with TRBJ2-1; 8 bases agree with TRBD1. J gave up 6 bases and V 3 bases, and 8 bases lay outside the gene matches. This CDR3 comprises 15 residues. The V gene's germline CDR1 is SGHRS and CDR2 YFSETQ. The CDR3 loop reads CASSWLPTGVNEQFF. In DNA, the CDR3 is TGCGCCAGCAGCTGGCTCCCGACAGGGGTCAATGAGCAGTTCTTC.

This clonotype was counted a few times. This chain links TRBV3-1 with TRBJ2-1; 9 bases agree with TRBD2. Germline CDR1 reads LGHDT; CDR2 reads YNNKEL (reference sequence). The trim removed 8 bases at V and 4 bases at J, leaving 0 bases unmatched. The CDR3 is 12 residues long. The CDR3 is CASGLAYNEQFF. CDR3 in DNA: TGTGCCAGCGGACTAGCGTACAATGAGCAGTTCTTC.

This clonotype was picked up a small number of times. This chain connects TRBV12-3 or TRBV12-4 to TRBJ2-2; D assignment may be TRBD1 or TRBD2 (6 bases each). V lost 3 bases and J lost 4, with 12 bases in between. The CDR3 contains 15 residues. The CDR3: CASSFGGRVTGELFF. CDR3 nucleotide sequence: TGTGCCAGCAGTTTTGGGGGGCGCGTCACCGGGGAGCTGTTTTTT.

The rearrangement uses TRBV19 and TRBJ2-1; D is tentatively TRBD1 or TRBD2 (6 bases each). V was clipped by 6 bases and J by 8 bases, with 17 bases between them. CDR3 length: 14 amino acids. Germline-derived CDR1 and CDR2 are LNHDA and SQIVND (reference sequence). The DNA for the CDR3 is TGTGCCAGTAGAACCGGGGGCCCGCTGGATGAGCAGTTCTTC. Protein sequence: CASRTGGPLDEQFF.

There are many counts of this clonotype. No conserved phenylalanine or tryptophan is present at the end of the CDR3, so a read error is the likely explanation. The DNA is omitted, as the CDR3 cannot be located on it reliably, and the CDR3 follows TCRdb's listing. The chain has TRBV12-5 and TRBJ2-7; no check of the table's D call, TRBD1, against the DNA was made. Germline CDR1 reads LGHNT; CDR2 reads FRNRAP. The CDR3 length equals 10 residues, ends included. The CDR3 loop is CASGLARGTE.

A few counts support this clonotype. This chain links TRBV11-1 with TRBJ2-1, with 15 bases that match TRBD2. Trimming cost V 0 bases and J 2 bases; bases outside gene matches: 8. CDR1 is SGHAT, CDR2 FQDESV, per germline (reference sequence). The CDR3 length is 20 residues. CDR3 amino acids: CASSLALRGLAGGAYNEQFF. The CDR3 DNA reads TGTGCCAGCAGCTTAGCGCTGCGGGGACTAGCGGGAGGTGCCTACAATGAGCAGTTCTTC.

The table lists this clonotype with a few counts. The rearrangement uses TRBV18 and TRBJ2-1; 10 nucleotides align to TRBD1. Looked up from germline, CDR1 is KGHSH and CDR2 is LQKENI. The CDR3 consists of 14 residues. J gave up 9 bases and V 3 bases, and 5 bases lay outside the gene matches. The CDR3 reads CASSPGQGRVEQFF. The DNA for the CDR3 is TGTGCCAGCTCACCGGGACAGGGGAGGGTTGAGCAGTTCTTC. The full variable domain, in which reference TRBV18 and TRBJ2-1 provide the parts outside the CDR3, is NAGVMQNPRHLVRRRGQEARLRCSPMKGHSHVYWYRQLPEEGLKFMVYLQKENIIDESGMPKERFSAEFPKEGPSILRIQQVVRGDSAAYFCASSPGQGRVEQFFGPGTRLTVL.

In this sample, this clonotype turned up a few times. The gene calls are TRBV20-1 and TRBJ2-1, with D unresolved. V was clipped by 2 bases and J by 6 bases, with 2 bases between them. The CDR3 covers 10 residues. Germline loops: CDR1 DFQATT, CDR2 SNEGSKA (reference sequence). The CDR3 sequence: CSARINEQFF. For the CDR3, the DNA is TGCAGTGCTAGAATCAATGAGCAGTTCTTC.

J is TRBJ2-1 and V is TRBV4-1; D possibly corresponds to TRBD2 (5 bases). Trimming cost V 2 bases and J 3 bases, with 11 bases left between them. Germline V CDR1 and CDR2: MGHRA, YSYEKL. The CDR3 has 15 residues. CDR3 DNA sequence: TGCGCCAGCAGCCAAATTGGTGGACTCTACAATGAGCAGTTCTTC. This encodes CASSQIGGLYNEQFF.

This chain links TRBV20-1 with TRBJ2-7; 8 nucleotides match TRBD2. J gave up 0 bases and V 6 bases, and 13 bases lay outside the gene matches. The V gene's germline CDR1 is DFQATT and CDR2 SNEGSKA (reference sequence). This CDR3 contains 16 residues. CDR3 in DNA: TGCAGTGCCCTACTAGCGGAGAGTTCATCCTCCTACGAGCAGTACTTC. The encoded protein is CSALLAESSSSYEQYF.

V gene TRBV5-1 combines with J gene TRBJ2-1, with D maybe TRBD1 (6 bases). V gave up 10 bases and J gave up 11 bases, with 25 bases separating them. This CDR3 comprises 14 residues. Germline CDR1 is SGHRS and CDR2 is YFSETQ. The CDR3 reads CASFPGPEGEKQFF. The CDR3 nucleotides read TGCGCCTCATTCCCGGGACCCGAGGGGGAAAAGCAGTTCTTC.